The clone carrying this TCR beta chain has a count of ten or more. The antigen remains undetermined. Germline V gene data show CDR1 as SGHRS and CDR2 as YFSETQ. CDR3 length equals 13 residues. The V gene lost 5 bases and the J gene lost 1 base, with 10 bases spanning the gap. Together with a sample-barcoded 5' primer, a J-beta primer mix was included in a second PCR lasting 7 to 11 cycles. TCRdb re-called the 5' RACE reads through MiXCR, storing one row per CDR3 protein. Of about 1,800,000 distinct CDR3 sequences in the sample, about 30% were seen once. This entry comes from a study of blood T cells in healthy people across ages. Study observations and caveats: Donor CMV infection status was unknown, possibly confounding age-related changes in expanded clonotypes. Diversity was higher, and naive CD4+ cells more numerous, in long-lived donors than in aged donors.

Sequencing was performed on blood. The chain combines TRBV5-1 with TRBJ2-7, with D perhaps matching TRBD1 (5 bases). This receptor was taken from a woman in her 30s in good health. The CDR3 DNA follows: TGCGCCAGCAGAGGGGAAAGTTCCTACGAGCAGTACTTC. Its translation is CASRGESSYEQYF.